The sequence of this TCR beta chain was determined in a study of T-cell reconstitution after alpha-beta-depleted transplantation in children. There are many counts of this clonotype. A TCRbeta library incorporating unique molecular identifiers was prepared. Each CDR3 protein is one row after TCRdb ran MiXCR on the PCR reads. The sample carries approximately 350,000 distinct CDR3 sequences, 10% recorded once. The V gene end was trimmed by 5 bases and the J gene end by 2 bases; junction bases not matched to a gene: 3. This CDR3 is built from 13 residues. This chain joins TRBV12-3 or TRBV12-4 and TRBJ2-7; 7 bases align to TRBD1. The sequencing used PBMCs from the stem cell graft donor, collected from the stem cell graft. This receptor was identified in a human donor who donated a stem cell graft to a child with acute lymphoblastic leukemia. The CDR3 region has the DNA TGTGCCAGCAGTACCGGGACAGCCTACGAGCAGTACTTC. It specifies CASSTGTAYEQYF.